The next 13 T cell receptor beta chains were all read from a single sample in a study of blood T cell repertoires in COVID-19. Only in-frame clones appear in the TCRdb table, and some are missing; sequencing was by immunoSEQ multiplex PCR. The sample contains roughly 380,000 clones, about 85% of which appear only once. Sequencing input: peripheral blood. The receptors shown here come from a woman under 30 with acute or convalescent COVID-19.

V is TRBV28 and J is TRBJ1-1, with a tentative D call TRBD1 (5 bases). V was cut by 3 bases and J by 5 bases, with 19 bases left in between. The CDR3 consists of 16 residues. CDR1 is MDHEN, CDR2 SYDVKM, per germline. CDR3 sequence: CASSFIWRGMGTEAFF. The CDR3, as DNA: TGTGCCAGCAGTTTTATTTGGCGGGGGATGGGAACTGAAGCTTTCTTT. The full variable domain, completed using reference TRBV28 and TRBJ1-1, is DVKVTQSSRYLVKRTGEKVFLECVQDMDHENMFWYRQDPGLGLRLIYFSYDVKMKEKGDIPEGYSVSREKKERFSLILESASTNQTSMYLCASSFIWRGMGTEAFFGQGTRLTVV.

This clone was counted between two and nine times. The chain joins TRBV21-1 to TRBJ1-1; the table names TRBD1, a call not compared with the DNA. TRBV21-1 is labeled a pseudogene. The CDR3 extends over 19 amino acids. CDR3 DNA: TGTGCCATCACGACCCCTCCTCGTAGACAGTACTACGTGAACACTGAAGCTTTCTTT. It codes for CAITTPPRRQYYVNTEAFF.

The rearrangement joins TRBV7-9 to TRBJ1-1; unclear D gene. The CDR3 is 11 residues long. Germline CDR1 is SEHNR and CDR2 is FQNEAQ (reference sequence). V shed 4 bases and J shed 4 bases, with 4 bases lying between them. CDR3: CASSSRTEAFF. In DNA, the CDR3 is TGTGCCAGCAGCTCCCGCACTGAAGCTTTCTTT.

This rearrangement joins TRBV15 to TRBJ1-2, with D unclear. The ends were cut back, 0 bases at V and 8 bases at J, with 4 bases in the middle. The CDR3 runs 11 residues. Germline-derived CDR1 and CDR2 are LNHNV and YYDKDF (reference sequence). The CDR3 DNA reads TGTGCCACCAGCAGAGATATAGGCTACACCTTC. Amino acids: CATSRDIGYTF.

The chain combines TRBV5-1 with TRBJ2-2; 10 bases fit TRBD1. V was clipped by 4 bases and J by 3 bases; unmatched bases: 9. The CDR3 is 17 amino acids. In germline, CDR1 is SGHRS, CDR2 YFSETQ. The DNA of the CDR3 is TGCGCCAGCAGCCCCCCGGACAGGGGGGCCTACACCGGGGAGCTGTTTTTT. It encodes CASSPPDRGAYTGELFF.

The chain carries TRBV3-1 (or the pseudogene TRBV3-2) and TRBJ1-5, with a possible D match to TRBD1 (5 bases). The CDR3 spans 15 residues. Trimming took off 1 base at V and 6 bases at J, with 13 bases between the two ends. CDR1 is LGHDT, CDR2 YNNKEL, per germline (reference sequence). Written as DNA, the CDR3 is TGTGCCAGCAGCCAAGGGACAAATGGGGTTCAGCCCCAGCATTTT. Its translation is CASSQGTNGVQPQHF.

The V gene is TRBV10-2, the J gene TRBJ1-2; D gene ambiguous. The CDR3 spans 12 residues. Trimming removed 4 bases at V and 6 bases at J, with 9 bases between. Germline lookup yields CDR1 WSHSY and CDR2 SAAADI. For the CDR3, the DNA is TGCGCCAGCAGTGCTGCGGGCGATGGCTACACCTTC. This sequence encodes CASSAAGDGYTF.

This chain joins TRBV28 and TRBJ1-1; a weak D match, TRBD1 (6 bases). In germline, CDR1 is MDHEN, CDR2 SYDVKM. The CDR3 is 13 amino acids. Deletions cut 4 bases from V and 4 bases from J, with 10 bases between. This CDR3 is CASSWGLGTEAFF. CDR3 DNA: TGTGCCAGCAGTTGGGGGCTCGGCACTGAAGCTTTCTTT.

This chain joins TRBV19 and TRBJ1-5; 9 positions match TRBD1. Trimming at V came to 9 bases and at J to 7 bases, leaving 7 bases not matched to a gene. This CDR3 spans 13 amino acids. Germline CDR1 reads LNHDA; CDR2 reads SQIVND (reference sequence). This CDR3 is CASTGTGSQPQHF. CDR3 sequence (DNA): TGTGCCAGCACCGGGACAGGGTCCCAGCCCCAGCATTTT.

This chain joins TRBV28 and TRBJ1-1, with D possibly matching TRBD1 (5 bases). The CDR3 extends over 14 amino acids. The germline V gene has CDR1 MDHEN and CDR2 SYDVKM. The V end lost 7 bases, the J end lost 1 base, and 13 bases lay between the germline ends. The CDR3 DNA is TGTGCCAGCACATGGGGGGGTGAGAACACTGAAGCTTTCTTT. It translates to CASTWGGENTEAFF.

The CDR3 nucleotides read TGTGCCAGCAGCAGAGGGGGGGCCAGTAATGAAAAACTGTTTTTT. Translated: CASSRGGASNEKLFF. This chain links TRBV3-1 (or the pseudogene TRBV3-2) with TRBJ1-4, with a possible D match to TRBD1 (6 bases). CDR1 and CDR2 (germline): LGHDT, YNNKEL (reference sequence). Trimming took 5 bases from V and 4 from J, leaving 14 bases between them. CDR3 size: 15 residues.

The chain uses TRBV4-1 and TRBJ1-1; tentative D call: TRBD1 (5 bases). The CDR3 is made up of 14 amino acids. V lost 6 bases and J lost 5, with 16 bases in between. Looked up from germline, CDR1 is MGHRA and CDR2 is YSYEKL. CDR3 residues: CASSQGRPPTEAFF. The CDR3 DNA reads as TGCGCCAGCAGTCAGGGTCGGCCGCCTACTGAAGCTTTCTTT.

The V gene is TRBV14, the J gene TRBJ2-2; 10 bases are a match to TRBD2. CDR3 length equals 15 residues. With V trimmed by 6 bases and J by 6 bases, 7 bases remained unmatched. CDR1 and CDR2 (germline): SGHDN, FVKESK. The CDR3 sequence: CASSPQLAGSGELFF. DNA of the CDR3: TGTGCCAGCAGTCCGCAACTAGCGGGATCCGGGGAGCTGTTTTTT.